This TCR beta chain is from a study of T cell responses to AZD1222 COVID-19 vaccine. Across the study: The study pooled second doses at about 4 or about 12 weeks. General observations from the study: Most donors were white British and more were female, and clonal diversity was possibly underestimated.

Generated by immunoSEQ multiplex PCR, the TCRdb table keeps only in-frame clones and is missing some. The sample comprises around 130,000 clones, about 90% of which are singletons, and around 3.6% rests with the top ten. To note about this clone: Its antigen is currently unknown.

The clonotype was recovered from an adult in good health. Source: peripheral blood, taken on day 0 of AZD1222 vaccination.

CDR3 sequence (DNA): TGTGCCAGCGTTAGGGGGACGGGGGATACGCAGTATTTT. It codes for CASVRGTGDTQYF. The chain employs TRBV5-8 and TRBJ2-3, with D perhaps TRBD1 (6 bases). The CDR3 totals 13 residues. Germline V CDR1 and CDR2: SGHTS, YDEGEE. V lost 7 bases, J lost 6 bases, and 15 bases lay in between.